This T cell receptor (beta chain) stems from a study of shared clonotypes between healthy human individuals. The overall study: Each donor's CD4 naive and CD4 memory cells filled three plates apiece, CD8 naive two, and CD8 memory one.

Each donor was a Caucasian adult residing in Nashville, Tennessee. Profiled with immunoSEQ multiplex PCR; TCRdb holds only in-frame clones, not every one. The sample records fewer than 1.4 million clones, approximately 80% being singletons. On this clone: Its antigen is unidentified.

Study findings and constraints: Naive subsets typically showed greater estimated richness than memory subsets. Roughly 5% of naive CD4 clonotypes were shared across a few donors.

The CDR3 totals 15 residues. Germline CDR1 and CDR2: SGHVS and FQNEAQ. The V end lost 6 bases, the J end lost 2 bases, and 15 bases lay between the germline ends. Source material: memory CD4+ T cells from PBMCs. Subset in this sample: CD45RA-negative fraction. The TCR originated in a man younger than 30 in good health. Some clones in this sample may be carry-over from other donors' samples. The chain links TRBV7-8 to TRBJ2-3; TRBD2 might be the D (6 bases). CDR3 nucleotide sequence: TGTGCCAGCAGGCCTAGCGAACAATTCACAGATACGCAGTATTTT. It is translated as CASRPSEQFTDTQYF.